This TCR beta chain derives from a study of shared clonotypes between healthy human individuals. About the research overall: Each donor's CD8 memory used one plate, CD8 naive two, each CD4 subset three.

The germline V and J ends were trimmed by 2 bases and 6 bases, with 11 bases remaining between them. This CDR3 has 13 amino acids. The V gene's germline CDR1 is SGHDT and CDR2 YYEEEE. Clones were sequenced by immunoSEQ multiplex PCR, and TCRdb holds only the in-frame ones, with some missing. The sample lists about 2.5 million clones; less than 95% were seen once. This receptor was identified in a man younger than 30 in good health. Some clones in this sample may be carry-over from other donors' samples. The sequencing sample was made of naive CD4+ T cells from PBMCs. Subset defined: CD45RA+ positively selected. The chain couples TRBV5-6 to TRBJ1-2, with D uncertain. The CDR3 spells CASSFFIGNGYTF. In DNA, the CDR3 is TGTGCCAGCAGCTTTTTTATTGGGAATGGCTACACCTTC.